These 14 T cell receptor beta chains were all obtained from the same sample, sequenced in a study of vaccination effects on CD4 cells after COVID-19. The protocol was immunoSEQ multiplex PCR, while the TCRdb copy is restricted to in-frame clones and leaves out a portion. The table has some 22,000 clones, about 72% seen once. Using viral peptide pools, the ViraFEST assay grew out antigen-specific CD4+ T cells prior to sequencing. Cultured cells yielded isolated CD4+ T cells after 10 days. The person had a PCR-confirmed SARS-CoV-2 infection during March to December 2020. These receptors are not linked to any known antigen. The sample here was CD4+ T cells from PBMCs cultured with SARS-CoV-2 spike peptides, taken before COVID-19 vaccination. These receptors were collected from a human donor who had a prior SARS-CoV-2 infection.

This chain joins TRBV2 and TRBJ1-5; tentatively, D is TRBD1 (5 bases). Germline V gives CDR1 SNHLY, CDR2 FYNNEI. Between the trimmed V and J ends, which lost 8 bases and 9 bases, there was a span of 14 bases. The CDR3 spans 12 residues. CDR3 sequence: CASGPGGLPQHF. DNA for the CDR3: TGTGCCAGCGGCCCTGGGGGACTGCCCCAGCATTTT.

V and J are TRBV11-3 and TRBJ2-2; 9 nucleotides match TRBD2. V was pared by 5 bases and J by 6 bases, with 10 bases of the junction left unmatched. This CDR3 is built from 16 residues. Germline lookup yields CDR1 SGHNT and CDR2 YENEEA. The DNA of the CDR3 is TGTGCCAGCAGCCCCTGGAGCGGGAGGAGGGCCGGGGAGCTGTTTTTT. Amino acids: CASSPWSGRRAGELFF.

The chain employs TRBV24-1 and TRBJ1-5, with D possibly being TRBD1 (6 bases). V dropped 8 bases and J dropped 0 bases, with 22 bases sitting between them. CDR1 is KGHDR, CDR2 SFDVKD, per germline. CDR3 length equals 18 residues. In nucleotides, the CDR3 is TGTGCCACCATTTATCCGGGACATATAATTTATAGCAATCAGCCCCAGCATTTT. This translates into CATIYPGHIIYSNQPQHF.

This sequence joins TRBV5-8 and TRBJ2-7, with TRBD1 identical over 7 bases. Trimming took 2 bases from V and 3 from J; bases not matched to a gene: 8. This CDR3 comprises 15 residues. The V gene's germline CDR1 is SGHTS and CDR2 YDEGEE. CDR3 sequence (DNA): TGTGCCAGCAGCTTCGGGGACAGTGGAAACTACGAGCAGTACTTC. It is translated as CASSFGDSGNYEQYF.

The chain combines TRBV10-3 with TRBJ2-3, with D hard to call. This CDR3 comprises 13 residues. CDR1 is ENHRY, CDR2 SYGVKD, per germline. V lost 6 bases to trimming and J lost 0 bases, with 7 bases between them. Written as DNA, the CDR3 is TGTGCCATCAGAAGCACTAGCACAGATACGCAGTATTTT. Translating it yields CAIRSTSTDTQYF.

The table lists this clone with a few counts. The chain uses TRBV10-1 and TRBJ2-1; D is uncertain. Trimming took 5 bases from V and 8 from J, leaving 16 bases between them. The CDR3 is 14 amino acids. Germline CDR1 and CDR2: WNHNN and SYGVQD (reference sequence). The CDR3 DNA is TGCGCCAGCAGTCCTTTGGCGAGTCGTTATGAGCAGTTCTTC. This codes for CASSPLASRYEQFF.

The chain recombines TRBV5-4 with TRBJ2-3; 12 nucleotides align to TRBD1. Germline values: CDR1 SGHNT, CDR2 YYREEE (reference sequence). The CDR3 is 16 amino acids. Trimming removed 4 bases from V and 6 bases from J; junction bases left unmatched: 9. CDR3 in amino acids: CASSERDRGLSDTQYF. The CDR3 DNA is TGTGCCAGCAGCGAGCGGGACAGGGGGCTTTCGGATACGCAGTATTTT. Looking up the rest from reference TRBV5-4 and TRBJ2-3 gives the full variable domain: ETGVTQSPTHLIKTRGQQVTLRCSSQSGHNTVSWYQQALGQGPQFIFQYYREEENGRGNFPPRFSGLQFPNYSSELNVNALELDDSALYLCASSERDRGLSDTQYFGPGTRLTVL.

The genes are TRBV1 and TRBJ2-5; TRBD2, as called in the table, went unchecked against the DNA. TRBV1 is classified as a pseudogene. This CDR3 contains 18 residues. DNA for the CDR3: TGCACCAGCAGCCTCGGTAGCGGGGGGGCGGCCCTTTGTGAGACCCAGTACTTC. Translation: CTSSLGSGGAALCETQYF.

The rearrangement links TRBV7-8 to TRBJ1-3, with TRBD1 identical over 9 bases. The CDR3 covers 15 residues. The germline CDR1 and CDR2 sequences are SGHVS and FQNEAQ. V dropped 5 bases and J dropped 0; count of bases not matched to a gene: 2. The CDR3 DNA is TGTGCCAGCAGCAGGGACAGGGCCTCTGGAAACACCATATATTTT. This sequence encodes CASSRDRASGNTIYF.

The rearrangement links TRBV14 to TRBJ2-1; TRBD2 matches 7 bases. Trimming took 1 base from V and 9 from J; bases not matched to a gene: 6. Germline values: CDR1 SGHDN, CDR2 FVKESK. This CDR3 is built from 14 residues. Here the CDR3 reads CASSQGTSESEQFF. As DNA, the CDR3 is TGTGCCAGCAGCCAAGGTACTAGCGAGAGTGAGCAGTTCTTC.

V gene TRBV2 combines with J gene TRBJ2-7; D not certain. Per the germline V gene, CDR1 is SNHLY and CDR2 is FYNNEI. Trimming took 5 bases from V and 4 from J, leaving 9 bases between them. This CDR3 comprises 12 residues. The CDR3 bases are TGTGCCAGCAGTAAATCAAGTTACGAGCAGTACTTC. Its protein product is CASSKSSYEQYF.

There are a few counts of this clone. The rearrangement links TRBV7-3 to TRBJ1-3; a possible D gene is TRBD1 (6 bases). The germline V and J ends were trimmed by 3 bases and 4 bases, with 10 bases remaining between them. Germline lookup yields CDR1 SGHTA and CDR2 FQGTGA. CDR3 size: 14 residues. The CDR3 region has the DNA TGTGCCAGCAGCTTTGCAGGGGCCGGAAACACCATATATTTT. This gives the protein CASSFAGAGNTIYF. The full variable domain, in which reference TRBV7-3 and TRBJ1-3 provide the parts outside the CDR3, is GAGVSQTPSNKVTEKGKYVELRCDPISGHTALYWYRQSLGQGPEFLIYFQGTGAADDSGLPNDRFFAVRPEGSVSTLKIQRTERGDSAVYLCASSFAGAGNTIYFGEGSWLTVV.

This clone was seen a few times. V usage is TRBV5-6 and J usage is TRBJ1-2; D possibly corresponds to TRBD1 (5 bases). Trimming stripped 6 bases from V and 2 bases from J, with 11 bases between. The CDR3 extends over 13 amino acids. The germline V gene encodes CDR1 SGHDT and CDR2 YYEEEE. The CDR3 coding sequence is TGTGCCAGCAATAGGGACGAAAACTATGGCTACACCTTC. Translating it yields CASNRDENYGYTF.

This clone was counted a few times. The chain recombines TRBV7-9 with TRBJ1-2; D is possibly TRBD1 (5 bases). CDR1 is SEHNR, CDR2 FQNEAQ, per germline (reference sequence). Trimming removed 2 bases at V and 1 base at J, with 5 bases between. There are 13 residues in the CDR3. DNA of the CDR3: TGTGCCAGCAGCTTACAGGGTAACTATGGCTACACCTTC. It translates to CASSLQGNYGYTF.